This T cell receptor beta chain was sequenced for a study of blood T cells in healthy people across ages (dated by TCRdb to between 2014 and 2017). Regarding the research as a whole: In model experiments, template switching captured about one uniquely barcoded TCR beta cDNA molecule for every two T cells. The study measured age-related changes in TCR beta repertoire diversity using deep sequencing normalized with unique cDNA molecular identifiers. The donors were divided into four age groups: young (average about 16 years), middle-aged (roughly 40), aged (about 61) and long-lived (around 87). To avoid experimental bias, donors of different ages were randomly spread across the sequencing lanes. The study analyzed two additional independent replicas of 1 million unique cDNA reads from the same blood draw for two donors, one aged 18 to 30 and one aged 80 or older.

With respect to this clonotype: The antigen this receptor binds is unknown. Base qualities are not recorded, but no much larger clone differs from it by a single base.

Here is what the overall study found, with its caveats: Observed TCR beta diversity per million T cells fell roughly linearly with age, and a significant reduction was already apparent by age around 40. Because profiling used bulk unsorted PBMCs, naive and antigen-experienced compartments could not be compared conclusively. Because the CMV infection status of the donors was unknown, age-related changes in expanded clonotypes may potentially have been confounded. There was a strong correlation between observed TCR beta diversity and the percentage of naive T cells measured by flow cytometry. The long-lived group showed more naive CD4+ T cells, fewer expanded clones and increased TCR diversity than the aged group, suggesting age selection. Total diversity estimates from one million sequenced T cells were considered lower bounds and underestimates.

Sequences SEHNR (CDR1) and FQNEAQ (CDR2) are obtained from the germline V gene (reference sequence). V is clipped by 5 bases and J by 8 bases, and the sequence between their germline boundaries is 18 bases long. Taken from cysteine to phenylalanine, the CDR3 has 15 residues. The read is trimmed to its CDR3 DNA, 45 bases read in frame from base 1. Systemically healthy Caucasian individuals from Russia, around 39 in total and aged roughly 6 to 90 years, were included as donors. Ten milliliters of peripheral blood were drawn from each donor into EDTA-treated Vacutainer tubes. Ficoll-Paque density-gradient centrifugation was used to isolate PBMCs, with at least 6 million obtained per sample. Total RNA, at least 5 micrograms per sample, was extracted from PBMCs with Trizol reagent. The percentages of naive CD45RAhigh/CD27high T cells were determined by flow cytometry on a PBMC aliquot from every donor.

Libraries were made using 5' RACE. A second PCR of about 6 to 12 cycles was run with a J-beta primer mix and a sample-barcoded 5' primer. Each TCR beta cDNA molecule received a unique molecular identifier from a template-switch 5' adaptor carrying 12 random nucleotides. Each sample yielded at least 2.5 million CDR3-containing paired-end reads. First-strand cDNA was synthesized from all RNA with the Mint cDNA synthesis kit, primed by a TRBC-specific oligonucleotide. Following uracil-DNA glycosylase treatment, all cDNA underwent a first 18-cycle PCR with the universal primers M1SS and BC2_uni_R. The published analysis was carried out like this. Each sample was normalized by randomly selecting 1 million high-quality reads, each carrying a distinct molecular identifier. Reads sharing molecular identifiers were discarded rather than binned into consensus sequences. MiTCR, with a Q25 quality threshold and the strictest error-elimination algorithm, was used for CDR3 identification, clonotype clustering and error correction. A nonparametric unseen species model using Euler transformation provided a lower-bound estimate of total TCR beta diversity. TCRdb applied fastp at Q25 and MiXCR to the public reads, then kept only in-frame beta chains. Records with the same CDR3 protein are collapsed into one entry carrying the most frequent genes and DNA. V and J calls and clone size were set by TCRdb, not the authors. This sample is represented by 1.5 million to 2 million distinct CDR3 sequences; about two fifths of them were singletons. Of the sample, more than 20% falls within the top ten clones.

The chain was built from TRBV7-9 and TRBJ1-4, with the D gene call left open. This clonotype was sampled from a human donor in good health. The sequencing sample was made of blood. The CDR3: CASSRVPSPEEKLFF. The DNA sequence is TGTGCCAGCAGCCGCGTACCGAGCCCTGAGGAAAAACTGTTTTTT.